This TCR beta chain stems from a study of OX40 agonist ivuxolimab in advanced cancers. Background for the entire study: Ivuxolimab was a fully human IgG2 agonistic monoclonal antibody targeting the costimulatory receptor OX40 (CD134). Patients were allowed to have had prior anti-PD-1, anti-PD-L1 or anti-CTLA-4 therapy, and around two fifths of the dose-escalation patients had been treated with checkpoint inhibitors. In the dose-escalation cohort, more than 75% of patients were male, and the mean age was around 60 years, with a range of about 23 to 90. Partial responses occurred in three dose-escalation patients, of whom one had hepatocellular carcinoma and two had cutaneous melanoma. Of the approximately 54 dose-escalation patients, hepatocellular carcinoma was present in approximately 20, melanoma in around 15, renal cell carcinoma in 9 and head and neck cancer in 9. Intravenous ivuxolimab was administered to patients every 2 weeks at six dose levels: 0.01, 0.1, 0.3, 1.5, 3 and 10 mg/kg. The monotherapy dose-escalation portion (N ≈ 52 patients) of the phase I ivuxolimab trial is reported in the paper. Peripheral TCRbeta sequencing was intended to test whether TCR sequence diversity was altered and clonal T-cell expansion was caused by ivuxolimab. Points the paper makes about the study in general: After ivuxolimab, more expanded clones were found on average in CD8+ T cells than in CD4+ T cells. Partial responders in the 0.1-3.0 mg/kg groups had among the lowest normalized peripheral clonal expansion, especially among CD8+ T cells. Low levels of normalized T-cell clonal expansion were also shown by some nonresponding patients. Clonal expansion of both CD4+ and CD8+ blood T cells was observed from baseline to week 6 at doses 0.1 to 3.0 mg/kg. The antigen specificity of the clonally expanded peripheral T cells was not determined.

This clone was detected once. Its target antigen remains unknown. Base-call qualities are not available, and no considerably larger clone is one nucleotide away. For sequencing of the TCRbeta CDR3 region, genomic DNA was extracted from the sorted cells. TCRbeta CDR3 regions were sequenced using the immunoSEQ Assay. The table was pulled from immuneACCESS by TCRdb, which kept in-frame rearrangements only. Such tables lose some clones; where checked, under half of the loss comes from unresolved V genes, and the rest has no known cause. Here the sample has more than 70,000 clones; around 93% occur a single time. The top ten clones comprise 13% to 15% of the sample. V and J are truncated by 8 bases and 6 bases respectively, leaving an intervening sequence of 17 bases. CDR1 and CDR2 (SGHAT, FQNNGV) derive from the germline V gene. From its cysteine to its phenylalanine, the CDR3 spans 14 amino acids. Only the CDR3 DNA stays, 42 bases, in frame from base 1.

The trial excluded patients who had a history of autoimmune disease or were on systemic immunosuppression. In every dose cohort, peripheral blood was drawn for TCR sequencing at baseline, cycle 4 day 1, and cycle 7 day 1. The samples were drawn from a first-in-human, open-label, multicenter phase I dose-escalation trial of ivuxolimab. Adults with locally advanced or metastatic head and neck squamous cell, hepatocellular, melanoma or renal cell carcinoma were enrolled in the trial. Before TCR sequencing, CD4+ T cells and CD8+ T cells were sorted from peripheral blood as separate populations. This sequence uses TRBV11-2 and TRBJ2-1; a confident D gene designation cannot be given. This sequence originates from an adult with an advanced solid tumor such as melanoma, head and neck, liver or kidney cancer. Source: CD4+ or CD8+ T cells sorted from blood, taken in a trial of the OX40 agonist ivuxolimab. Read as DNA, the sequence is TGTGCCAGCGCGCTAGGTCTTGGCGTCAATGAGCAGTTCTTC. The encoded protein is CASALGLGVNEQFF.